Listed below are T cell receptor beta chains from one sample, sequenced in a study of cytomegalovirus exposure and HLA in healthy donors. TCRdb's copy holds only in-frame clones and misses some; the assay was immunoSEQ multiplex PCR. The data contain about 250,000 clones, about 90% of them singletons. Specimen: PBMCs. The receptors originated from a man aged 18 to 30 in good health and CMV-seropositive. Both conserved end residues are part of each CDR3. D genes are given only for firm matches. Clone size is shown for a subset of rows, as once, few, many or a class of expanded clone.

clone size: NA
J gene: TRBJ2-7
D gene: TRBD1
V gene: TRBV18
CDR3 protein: CATSRGPEGEQYF
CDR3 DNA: TGTGCCACCTCGAGGGGGCCTGAAGGCGAGCAGTACTTC

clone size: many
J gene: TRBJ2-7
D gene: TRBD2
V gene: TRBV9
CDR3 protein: CASSPSGVSYEQYF
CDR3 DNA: TGTGCCAGCAGCCCTAGCGGGGTCTCCTACGAGCAGTACTTC

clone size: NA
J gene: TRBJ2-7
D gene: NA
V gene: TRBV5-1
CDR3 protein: CASSLGDLFYEQYF
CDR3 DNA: TGCGCCAGCAGCTTGGGGGATCTGTTCTACGAGCAGTACTTC

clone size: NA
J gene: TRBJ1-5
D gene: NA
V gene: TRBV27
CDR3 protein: CASRIRASNQPQHF
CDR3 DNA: TGTGCCAGCAGAATCCGAGCTTCCAATCAGCCCCAGCATTTT

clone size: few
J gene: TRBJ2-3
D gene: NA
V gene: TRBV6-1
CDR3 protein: CASSESPGWREYF
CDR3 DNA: TGTGCCAGCAGCGAGTCGCCGGGGTGGAGGGAGTATTTT

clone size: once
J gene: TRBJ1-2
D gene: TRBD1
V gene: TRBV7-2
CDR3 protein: CASSLGLWQGANYGYTF
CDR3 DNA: TGTGCCAGCAGCTTAGGTTTGTGGCAGGGGGCAAACTATGGCTACACCTTC

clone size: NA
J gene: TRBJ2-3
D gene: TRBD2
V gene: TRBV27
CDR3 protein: CASSPSGSSVPTDTQYF
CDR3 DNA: TGTGCCAGCAGCCCTAGCGGTTCCTCGGTACCCACAGATACGCAGTATTTT

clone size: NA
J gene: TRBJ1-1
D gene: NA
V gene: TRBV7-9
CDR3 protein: CASSHIPQGLEAFF
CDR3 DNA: TGTGCCAGCAGCCATATACCACAGGGACTCGAAGCTTTCTTT

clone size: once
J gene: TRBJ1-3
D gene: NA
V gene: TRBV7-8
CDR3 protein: CASSPEGEGWGNTIYF
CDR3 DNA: TGTGCCAGCAGCCCAGAGGGGGAGGGGTGGGGAAACACCATATATTTT

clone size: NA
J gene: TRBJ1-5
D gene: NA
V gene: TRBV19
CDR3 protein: CASSAVDNSNQPQHF
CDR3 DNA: TGTGCCAGTTCAGCCGTGGACAATAGCAATCAGCCCCAGCATTTT

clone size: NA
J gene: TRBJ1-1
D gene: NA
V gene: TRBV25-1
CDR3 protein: CASSEPLRGTEAFF
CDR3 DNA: TGTGCCAGCAGTGAACCTCTCAGGGGAACTGAAGCTTTCTTT

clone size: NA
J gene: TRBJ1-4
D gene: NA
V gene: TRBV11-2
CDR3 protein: CASSLGIGATNEKLFF
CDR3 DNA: TGTGCCAGCAGCTTAGGTATCGGGGCAACTAATGAAAAACTGTTTTTT

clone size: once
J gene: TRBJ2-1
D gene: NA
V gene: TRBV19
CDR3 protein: CASSIRHSSYNEQFF
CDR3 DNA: TGTGCCAGTAGTATCCGACACAGCTCCTACAATGAGCAGTTCTTC

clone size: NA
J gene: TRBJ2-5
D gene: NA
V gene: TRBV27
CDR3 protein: CASSLTPISSSQETQYF
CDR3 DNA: TGTGCCAGCAGTTTAACCCCAATCTCTAGCAGCCAAGAGACCCAGTACTTC

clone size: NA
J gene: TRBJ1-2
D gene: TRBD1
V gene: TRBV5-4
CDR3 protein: CASSSTGGSYGYTF
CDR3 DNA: TGTGCCAGCAGCTCGACAGGGGGCTCCTATGGCTACACCTTC

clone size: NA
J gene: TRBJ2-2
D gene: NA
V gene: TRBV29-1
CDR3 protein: CSVKIPGTRRLTANTGELFF
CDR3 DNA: TGCAGCGTTAAGATTCCAGGGACAAGAAGACTTACTGCGAACACCGGGGAGCTGTTTTTT

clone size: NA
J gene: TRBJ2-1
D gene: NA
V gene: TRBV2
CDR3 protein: CASSEGFNEQFF
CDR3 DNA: TGTGCCAGCAGTGAAGGGTTCAATGAGCAGTTCTTC

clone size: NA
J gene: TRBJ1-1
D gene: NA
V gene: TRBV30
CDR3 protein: CAWTPRALNTEAFF
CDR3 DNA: TGTGCCTGGACACCCCGGGCCCTAAACACTGAAGCTTTCTTT

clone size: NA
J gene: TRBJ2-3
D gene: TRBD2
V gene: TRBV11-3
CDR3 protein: CASSFNSGRGTDTQYF
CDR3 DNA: TGTGCCAGCAGCTTCAATAGCGGGAGAGGCACAGATACGCAGTATTTT

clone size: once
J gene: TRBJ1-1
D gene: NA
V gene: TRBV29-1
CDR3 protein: CSEQAWGNTEAFF
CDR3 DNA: TGCAGCGAACAGGCCTGGGGTAACACTGAAGCTTTCTTT

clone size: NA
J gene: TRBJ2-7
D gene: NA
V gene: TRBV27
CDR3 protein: CASSFGGGSSYEQYF
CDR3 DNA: TGTGCCAGCAGTTTCGGGGGCGGAAGCTCCTACGAGCAGTACTTC

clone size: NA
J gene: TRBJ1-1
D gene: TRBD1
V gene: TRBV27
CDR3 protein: CASSLGTGGDTEAFF
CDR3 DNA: TGTGCCAGCAGTTTAGGGACAGGGGGGGACACTGAAGCTTTCTTT

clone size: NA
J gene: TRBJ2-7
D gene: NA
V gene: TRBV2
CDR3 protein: CASSVRDRAYEQYF
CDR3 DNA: TGTGCCAGCAGTGTCAGGGACCGAGCCTACGAGCAGTACTTC

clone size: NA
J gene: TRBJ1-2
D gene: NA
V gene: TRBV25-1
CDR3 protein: CASRGTSGRTGGYTF
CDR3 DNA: TGTGCCAGCCGGGGGACTAGCGGGAGGACGGGTGGCTACACCTTC

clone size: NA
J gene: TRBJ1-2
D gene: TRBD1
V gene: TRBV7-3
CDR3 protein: CASSPGTGVGYTF
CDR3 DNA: TGTGCCAGCAGCCCAGGGACAGGGGTGGGCTACACCTTC

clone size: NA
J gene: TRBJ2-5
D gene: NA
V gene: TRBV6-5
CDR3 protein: CASSFDRLETQYF
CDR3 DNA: TGTGCCAGCAGTTTCGACAGGCTAGAGACCCAGTACTTC

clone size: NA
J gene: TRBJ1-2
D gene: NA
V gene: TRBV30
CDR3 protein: CAWSVQVNYGYTF
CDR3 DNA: TGTGCCTGGAGTGTACAGGTGAACTATGGCTACACCTTC

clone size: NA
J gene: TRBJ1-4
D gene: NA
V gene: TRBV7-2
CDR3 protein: CASSLALGGKLFF
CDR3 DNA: TGTGCCAGCAGCTTAGCCCTTGGCGGAAAACTGTTTTTT

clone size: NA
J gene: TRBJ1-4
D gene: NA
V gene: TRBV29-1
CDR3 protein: CSVEGLSTNEKLFF
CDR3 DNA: TGCAGCGTTGAGGGCCTCTCAACTAATGAAAAACTGTTTTTT

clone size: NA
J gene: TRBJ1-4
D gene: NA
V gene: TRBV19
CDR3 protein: CASSTRPRAGDGTNEKLFF
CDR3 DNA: TGTGCCAGTAGTACAAGGCCCCGGGCCGGGGATGGAACTAATGAAAAACTGTTTTTT

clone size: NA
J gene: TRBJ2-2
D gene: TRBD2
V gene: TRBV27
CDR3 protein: CASREGTSGSGELFF
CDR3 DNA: TGTGCCAGCAGAGAAGGGACTAGCGGGAGCGGGGAGCTGTTTTTT

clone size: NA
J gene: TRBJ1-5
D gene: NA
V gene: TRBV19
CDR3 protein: CASSMGTPNSNQPQHF
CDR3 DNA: TGTGCCAGTAGTATGGGAACACCCAATAGCAATCAGCCCCAGCATTTT

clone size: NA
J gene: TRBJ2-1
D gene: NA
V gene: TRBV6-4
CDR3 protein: CASSDRDHNEQFF
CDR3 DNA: TGTGCCAGCAGTGACAGGGACCACAATGAGCAGTTCTTC

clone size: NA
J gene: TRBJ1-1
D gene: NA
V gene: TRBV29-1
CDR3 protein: CSVLDTEAFF
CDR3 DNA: TGCAGCGTTTTGGACACTGAAGCTTTCTTT

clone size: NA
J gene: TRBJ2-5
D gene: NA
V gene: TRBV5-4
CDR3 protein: CASSFGAGAGETQYF
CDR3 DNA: TGTGCCAGCAGCTTTGGTGCAGGGGCGGGAGAGACCCAGTACTTC

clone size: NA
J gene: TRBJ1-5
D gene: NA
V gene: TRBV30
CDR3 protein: CAWGVNQPQHF
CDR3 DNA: TGTGCCTGGGGGGTCAATCAGCCCCAGCATTTT

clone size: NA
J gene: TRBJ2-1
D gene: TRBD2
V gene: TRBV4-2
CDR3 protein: CASSPSRTSGSTSEQFF
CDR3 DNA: TGTGCCAGCAGCCCTTCCCGGACTAGCGGGAGTACGAGTGAGCAGTTCTTC

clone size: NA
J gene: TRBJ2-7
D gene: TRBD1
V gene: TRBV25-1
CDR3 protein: CASEWDRGARYEQYF
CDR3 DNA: TGTGCCAGCGAGTGGGACAGGGGTGCGAGATACGAGCAGTACTTC

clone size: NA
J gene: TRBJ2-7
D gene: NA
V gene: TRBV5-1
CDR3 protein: CASSLEDSTRQYF
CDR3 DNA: TGCGCCAGCAGCTTGGAGGATTCAACCCGACAGTACTTC

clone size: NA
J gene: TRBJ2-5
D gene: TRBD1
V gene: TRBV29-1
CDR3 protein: CSVIGTGGYQETQYF
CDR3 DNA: TGCAGCGTGATTGGGACAGGGGGATACCAAGAGACCCAGTACTTC

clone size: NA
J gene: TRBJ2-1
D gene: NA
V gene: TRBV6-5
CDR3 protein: CASSPVETYNEQFF
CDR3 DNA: TGTGCCAGCAGCCCGGTAGAAACCTACAATGAGCAGTTCTTC

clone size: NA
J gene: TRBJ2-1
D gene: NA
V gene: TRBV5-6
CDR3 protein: CASSSTLGHEQFF
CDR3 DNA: TGTGCCAGCAGCTCTACCCTCGGGCATGAGCAGTTCTTC

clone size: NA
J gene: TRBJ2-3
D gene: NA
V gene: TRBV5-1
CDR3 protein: CASSLDSTDTQYF
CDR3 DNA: TGCGCCAGCAGCCTCGACAGCACAGATACGCAGTATTTT

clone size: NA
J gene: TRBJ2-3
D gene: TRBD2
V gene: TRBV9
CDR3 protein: CASSAGTTGTDTQYF
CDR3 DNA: TGTGCCAGCAGCGCTGGGACTACAGGCACAGATACGCAGTATTTT

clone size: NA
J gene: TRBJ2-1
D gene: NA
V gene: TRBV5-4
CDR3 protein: CASSRMTGPYNEQFF
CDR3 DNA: TGTGCCAGCAGCCGGATGACAGGCCCCTACAATGAGCAGTTCTTC

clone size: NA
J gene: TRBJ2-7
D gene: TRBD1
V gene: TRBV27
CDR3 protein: CASSHHWGQLSYEQYF
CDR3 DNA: TGTGCCAGCAGTCACCACTGGGGACAGCTCTCCTACGAGCAGTACTTC

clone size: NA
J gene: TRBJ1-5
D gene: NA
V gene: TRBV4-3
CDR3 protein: CASSQDRKGNQPQHF
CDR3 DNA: TGCGCCAGCAGCCAAGATCGGAAAGGGAATCAGCCCCAGCATTTT

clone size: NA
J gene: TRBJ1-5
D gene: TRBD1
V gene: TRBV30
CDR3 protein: CAWSGQGHQPQHF
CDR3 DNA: TGTGCCTGGAGTGGACAGGGACATCAGCCCCAGCATTTT

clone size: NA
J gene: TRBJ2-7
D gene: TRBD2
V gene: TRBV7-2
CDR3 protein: CASSLGSGSPYEQYF
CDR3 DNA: TGTGCCAGCAGCTTAGGTAGCGGGAGTCCCTACGAGCAGTACTTC

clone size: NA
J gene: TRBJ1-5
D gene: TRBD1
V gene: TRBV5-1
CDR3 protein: CASSRGTGSNQPQHF
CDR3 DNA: TGCGCCAGCAGCAGGGGGACAGGGAGCAATCAGCCCCAGCATTTT

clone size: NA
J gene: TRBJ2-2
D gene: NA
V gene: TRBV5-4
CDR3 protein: CASSLAIAGINTGELFF
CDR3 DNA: TGTGCCAGCAGCTTGGCCATTGCGGGGATTAACACCGGGGAGCTGTTTTTT

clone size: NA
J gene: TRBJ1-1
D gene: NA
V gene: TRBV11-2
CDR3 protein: CASSLGSDTEAFF
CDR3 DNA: TGTGCCAGCAGCTTAGGTTCGGACACTGAAGCTTTCTTT

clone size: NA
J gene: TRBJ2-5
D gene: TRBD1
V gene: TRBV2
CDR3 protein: CASSPAGTAYQETQYF
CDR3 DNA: TGTGCCAGCAGCCCCGCCGGGACAGCGTACCAAGAGACCCAGTACTTC

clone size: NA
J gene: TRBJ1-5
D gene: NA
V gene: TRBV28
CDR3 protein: CASSLRRESNQPQHF
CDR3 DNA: TGTGCCAGCAGCCTTCGTCGGGAGAGCAATCAGCCCCAGCATTTT

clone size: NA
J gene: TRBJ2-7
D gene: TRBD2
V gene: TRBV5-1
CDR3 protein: CASSLGWGLAGRSSYEQYF
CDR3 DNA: TGCGCCAGCAGCTTGGGCTGGGGACTAGCGGGAAGGAGCTCCTACGAGCAGTACTTC

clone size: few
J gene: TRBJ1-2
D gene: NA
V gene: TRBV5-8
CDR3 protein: CASSLIREGPRDGYTF
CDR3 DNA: TGTGCCAGCAGCCTTATACGGGAGGGCCCTCGGGATGGCTACACCTTC

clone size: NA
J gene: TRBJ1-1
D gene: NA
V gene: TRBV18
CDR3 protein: CASGQTNTEAFF
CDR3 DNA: TGTGCCAGCGGACAGACGAACACTGAAGCTTTCTTT

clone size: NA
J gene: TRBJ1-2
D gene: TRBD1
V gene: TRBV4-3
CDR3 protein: CASSQSTGSLYGYTF
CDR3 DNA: TGCGCCAGCAGCCAGTCGACAGGGAGCCTCTATGGCTACACCTTC

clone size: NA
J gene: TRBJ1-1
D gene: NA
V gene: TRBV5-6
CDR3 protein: CASSQEWVGMNTEAFF
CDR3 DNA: TGTGCCAGCAGCCAGGAATGGGTCGGGATGAACACTGAAGCTTTCTTT

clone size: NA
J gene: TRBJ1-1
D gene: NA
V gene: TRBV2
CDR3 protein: CASKAQLNTEAFF
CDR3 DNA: TGTGCCAGCAAAGCGCAGTTGAACACTGAAGCTTTCTTT